Below, 16 T cell receptor beta chains from the same sample are listed, as sequenced in a study of cytomegalovirus exposure and HLA in healthy donors (dated by TCRdb to about 2017). The method behind the library was the immunoSEQ multiplex PCR assay. A mixture of 60 forward primers for TCR Vbeta segments and 13 reverse primers for TCR Jbeta segments was used in the multiplex PCR. Drawn from immuneACCESS, this table holds only the in-frame rearrangements with V and J called that TCRdb kept. Clones are partly lost; checked studies trace under half to an unresolved V gene and leave the rest unexplained. The sample's table lists a count of about 160,000 clones. About 1.2% of the sample belongs to the ten largest clones. Specimen: PBMCs. Receptors were obtained from an older woman in good health and CMV-seronegative.

The chain carries TRBV10-3 and TRBJ2-2; 7 positions match TRBD1. The CDR3 sequence is 15 residues long. Per germline, CDR1 ENHRY and CDR2 SYGVKD. V shed 4 bases, J shed 1 base, and the junction held 3 bases outside the gene matches. The CDR3 reads CAISGRTGNTGELFF. The CDR3 DNA is TGTGCCATCAGTGGAAGGACAGGGAACACCGGGGAGCTGTTTTTT.

V and J are TRBV29-1 and TRBJ2-2, with a possible D match to TRBD2 (5 bases). CDR1 and CDR2 (germline): SQVTM, ANQGSEA. This CDR3 is 13 amino acids long. With 4 bases removed from V and 1 base from J, the gap between germline ends came to 7 bases. CDR3 residues: CSVGRQNTGELFF. The DNA for the CDR3 is TGCAGCGTTGGGAGGCAGAACACCGGGGAGCTGTTTTTT.

The chain couples TRBV19 to TRBJ1-2; a weak D match, TRBD1 (6 bases). Germline lookup yields CDR1 LNHDA and CDR2 SQIVND (reference sequence). There are 14 residues in the CDR3. V lost 4 bases and J lost 4, with 13 bases in between. The DNA for the CDR3 is TGTGCCAGTAGTACCGTAGGACAGCCCTATGGCTACACCTTC. Protein: CASSTVGQPYGYTF.

The V gene is TRBV4-1, the J gene TRBJ2-7; TRBD2 might be the D (5 bases). This CDR3 contains 15 residues. Germline loops: CDR1 MGHRA, CDR2 YSYEKL. V lost 2 bases and J lost 1, with 12 bases in between. CDR3 coding DNA: TGCGCCAGCAGCCAATCTCCCCGGGGATCCTACGAGCAGTACTTC. This sequence encodes CASSQSPRGSYEQYF.

The J gene is TRBJ2-6, the V gene TRBV27; 9 nucleotides match TRBD1. The CDR3 spans 18 residues. Germline lookup yields CDR1 MNHEY and CDR2 SMNVEV (reference sequence). Trimming at V came to 5 bases and at J to 4 bases, leaving 12 bases not matched to a gene. CDR3 coding DNA: TGTGCCAGCAGTCGAGGACGGGACAGGGTGGCCGGGGCCAACGTCCTGACTTTC. This gives the protein CASSRGRDRVAGANVLTF.

The rearrangement uses TRBV19 and TRBJ1-2; 12 positions agree with TRBD1. This CDR3 comprises 13 residues. The germline V gene has CDR1 LNHDA and CDR2 SQIVND (reference sequence). The trim removed 3 bases at V and 13 bases at J, leaving 6 bases unmatched. CDR3 loop: CASSIRDRGRPTF. CDR3 sequence (DNA): TGTGCCAGTAGTATCCGGGACAGGGGGCGTCCCACCTTC.

This rearrangement joins TRBV5-4 to TRBJ1-2, with 7 nucleotides matching TRBD1. J gave up 0 bases and V 6 bases, and 11 bases lay outside the gene matches. Per germline, CDR1 SGHNT and CDR2 YYREEE (reference sequence). The CDR3 is 16 amino acids. CDR3: CASTATGSLANYGYTF. Here the CDR3 DNA reads TGTGCCAGCACCGCGACAGGGAGTTTAGCTAACTATGGCTACACCTTC.

The chain links TRBV28 to TRBJ2-7; perhaps TRBD2 as D (5 bases). The CDR3 totals 13 residues. V dropped 7 bases and J dropped 2 bases, with 12 bases sitting between them. Germline CDR1 MDHEN, CDR2 SYDVKM. CDR3 sequence: CASTPSGTYEQYF. Here the CDR3 DNA reads TGTGCCAGCACCCCCTCCGGGACCTACGAGCAGTACTTC.

This chain's CDR3 is CASTSDLYKDGYTF. The CDR3 nucleotides are TGTGCCAGCACCTCGGACTTGTATAAGGATGGCTACACCTTC. The chain uses TRBV5-5 and TRBJ1-2; no reliable D call. This CDR3 has 14 residues. The germline V and J ends were trimmed by 6 bases and 6 bases, with 18 bases remaining between them. CDR1 SGHKS and CDR2 YYEKEE come from the germline V gene (reference sequence). Looking up the rest from reference TRBV5-5 and TRBJ1-2 gives the full variable domain: DAGVTQSPTHLIKTRGQQVTLRCSPISGHKSVSWYQQVLGQGPQFIFQYYEKEERGRGNFPDRFSARQFPNYSSELNVNALLLGDSALYLCASTSDLYKDGYTFGSGTRLTVV.

A note on this clone: At the DNA level, this CDR3 is encoded by other sequences in the same sample as well. This chain connects TRBV7-9 to TRBJ1-5; the match to TRBD1 covers 9 bases. Unmatched junction bases numbered 3, after V lost 2 bases and J lost 4 bases. CDR3 length: 15 residues. CDR1 SEHNR and CDR2 FQNEAQ come from the germline V gene (reference sequence). The CDR3, as DNA: TGTGCCAGCAGCTTATCCGACAGGGGGAATCAGCCCCAGCATTTT. Translation: CASSLSDRGNQPQHF.

The CDR3 DNA follows: TGTGCCAGCAACCCGACAGGTTGGTCACCCCTCCACTTT. Its protein product is CASNPTGWSPLHF. This sequence joins TRBV2 and TRBJ1-6; a possible D gene is TRBD1 (6 bases). The germline V gene has CDR1 SNHLY and CDR2 FYNNEI. Trimming took off 7 bases at V and 10 bases at J, with 14 bases between the two ends. There are 13 residues in the CDR3.

The J gene is TRBJ2-1, the V gene TRBV9; possibly TRBD2 for D (6 bases). V was cut by 0 bases and J by 3 bases, with 13 bases left in between. This CDR3 is 16 amino acids long. Germline values: CDR1 SGDLS, CDR2 YYNGEE. In DNA form, the CDR3 reads TGTGCCAGCAGCGTAGAAGGAGGGGCTGGCTACAATGAGCAGTTCTTC. Residues: CASSVEGGAGYNEQFF.

This chain connects TRBV5-6 to TRBJ1-2; weak D call: TRBD1 (6 bases). V gave up 5 bases and J gave up 1 base, with 12 bases separating them. The CDR3 is 14 amino acids. Germline V CDR1 and CDR2: SGHDT, YYEEEE. CDR3 sequence (DNA): TGTGCCAGCAGTTCCGGACAGCGTAACTATGGCTACACCTTC. It is translated as CASSSGQRNYGYTF.

The rearrangement uses TRBV11-2 and TRBJ2-7; TRBD1 agrees at 11 bases. The CDR3 is made up of 14 amino acids. Germline V gene sequence: CDR1 SGHAT, CDR2 FQNNGV. V was clipped by 5 bases and J by 4 bases; unmatched bases: 4. The CDR3 spells CASSMDRGPYEQYF. CDR3 in DNA: TGTGCCAGCAGCATGGACAGGGGGCCGTACGAGCAGTACTTC.

The V and J genes are TRBV5-4 and TRBJ2-7; D might be TRBD2 (5 bases). This CDR3 has 13 residues. Germline lookup yields CDR1 SGHNT and CDR2 YYREEE (reference sequence). Trimming pared 4 bases from V and 2 bases from J, leaving 10 bases between. Written as DNA, the CDR3 is TGTGCCAGCAGCCCCGCGGGTGCCTACGAGCAGTACTTC. Encoded protein: CASSPAGAYEQYF.

The genes are TRBV5-4 and TRBJ1-2, with D unclear. CDR3 length: 12 amino acids. V was shortened by 2 bases and J by 6 bases, with 8 bases between the two germline ends. Germline V CDR1 and CDR2: SGHNT, YYREEE (reference sequence). Here the CDR3 reads CASSFSPNGYTF. The DNA for the CDR3 is TGTGCCAGCAGCTTTTCCCCAAATGGCTACACCTTC.